Below, one T cell receptor beta chain is given with its context. This CDR3 has 14 amino acids. This sample stems from a study of cytomegalovirus exposure and HLA in healthy donors. The study ran its PCR with 60 Vbeta and 13 Jbeta primers. The data were produced by immunoSEQ multiplex PCR, yet TCRdb's version contains in-frame clones alone and is incomplete. Of 150,000 to 200,000 clones listed, around 80% are singletons. V usage is TRBV21-1 and J usage is TRBJ1-1. TRBV21-1 is marked as a pseudogene. Input material: PBMCs. The TCR originated in a woman aged 18-29 years in good health and CMV-seropositive. The CDR3 loop is CASRLGGGYTEAFF. For the CDR3, the DNA is TGTGCCAGCAGATTGGGGGGGGGATACACTGAAGCTTTCTTT.